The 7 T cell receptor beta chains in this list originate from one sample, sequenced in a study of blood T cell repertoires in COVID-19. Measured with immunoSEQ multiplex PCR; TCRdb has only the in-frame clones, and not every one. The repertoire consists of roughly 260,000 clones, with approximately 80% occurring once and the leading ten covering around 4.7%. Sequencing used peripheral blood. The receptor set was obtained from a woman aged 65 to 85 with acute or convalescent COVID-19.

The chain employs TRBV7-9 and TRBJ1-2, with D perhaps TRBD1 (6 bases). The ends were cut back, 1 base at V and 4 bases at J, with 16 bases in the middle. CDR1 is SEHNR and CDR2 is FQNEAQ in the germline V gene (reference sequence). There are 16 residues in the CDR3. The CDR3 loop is CASSLGFATGPYGYTF. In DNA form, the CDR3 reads TGTGCCAGCAGCTTAGGCTTTGCAACAGGGCCCTATGGCTACACCTTC.

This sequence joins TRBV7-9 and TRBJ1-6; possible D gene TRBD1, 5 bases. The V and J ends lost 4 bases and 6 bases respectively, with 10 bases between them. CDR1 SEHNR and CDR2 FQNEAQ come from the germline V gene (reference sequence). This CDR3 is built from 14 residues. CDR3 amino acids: CASSYLTANSPLHF. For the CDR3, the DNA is TGTGCCAGCAGCTACTTGACAGCTAATTCACCCCTCCACTTT.

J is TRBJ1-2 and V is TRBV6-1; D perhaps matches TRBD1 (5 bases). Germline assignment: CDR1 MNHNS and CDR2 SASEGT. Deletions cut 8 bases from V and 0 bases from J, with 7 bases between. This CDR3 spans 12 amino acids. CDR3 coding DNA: TGTGCCAGCGGGACTCCTAACTATGGCTACACCTTC. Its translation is CASGTPNYGYTF.

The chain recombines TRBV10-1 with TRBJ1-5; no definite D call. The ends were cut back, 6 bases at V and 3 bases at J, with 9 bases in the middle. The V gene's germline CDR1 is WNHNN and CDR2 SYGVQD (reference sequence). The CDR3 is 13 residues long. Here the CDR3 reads CASSRDLNQPQHF. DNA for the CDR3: TGCGCCAGCAGCCGGGATCTCAATCAGCCCCAGCATTTT.

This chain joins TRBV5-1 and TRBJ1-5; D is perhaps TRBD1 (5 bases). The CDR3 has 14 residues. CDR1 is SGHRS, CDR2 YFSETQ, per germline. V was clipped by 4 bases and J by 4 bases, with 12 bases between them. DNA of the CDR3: TGCGCCAGCAGCAGGGGAGGCGTTAATCAGCCCCAGCATTTT. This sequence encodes CASSRGGVNQPQHF.

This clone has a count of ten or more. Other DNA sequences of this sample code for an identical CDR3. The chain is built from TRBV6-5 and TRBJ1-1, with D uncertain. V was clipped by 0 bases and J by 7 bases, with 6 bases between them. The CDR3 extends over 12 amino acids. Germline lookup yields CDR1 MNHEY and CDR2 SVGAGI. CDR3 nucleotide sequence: TGTGCCAGCAGTTACTCTGGAGGTGAAGCTTTCTTT. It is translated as CASSYSGGEAFF.

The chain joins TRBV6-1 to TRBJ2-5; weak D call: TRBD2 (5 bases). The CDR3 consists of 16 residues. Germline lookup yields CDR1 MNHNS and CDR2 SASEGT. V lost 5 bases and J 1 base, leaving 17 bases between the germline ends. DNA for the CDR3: TGTGCCAGCAGTAAAGTCTATAGCGCGGGCCAAGAGACCCAGTACTTC. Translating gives CASSKVYSAGQETQYF.